This TCR beta chain derives from a study of blood T cell repertoires in COVID-19. In the study overall: Collection of acute and convalescent COVID-19 samples took place in the United States, Italy and Spain. PBMCs, B-cell-depleted T cells, or T cells were the source of the cDNA or gDNA that made up the material.

Participants were placed into cohorts based on the clinical history they reported. TCRdb keeps only in-frame clones here, not all; method: immunoSEQ multiplex PCR. The data show almost 400,000 clones, with approximately 89% seen just once and 1.5% to 2% held by the top ten. The sequence was obtained from a woman in her twenties or thirties who had recovered from COVID-19. Sequenced: PBMCs or T cells enriched from blood (not recorded which).

The CDR3 spells CASSRPGQGTGYTF. CDR3 nucleotides: TGTGCCAGCAGTCGACCGGGACAGGGGACAGGATACACCTTC. This chain joins TRBV3-1 (or the pseudogene TRBV3-2) and TRBJ1-2; TRBD1 matches at 10 bases. Germline V lookup: CDR1 LGHDT, CDR2 YNNKEL (reference sequence). V lost 6 bases, J lost 11 bases, and 12 bases stayed unmatched. The CDR3 is 14 residues long.